This T cell receptor (beta chain) was captured in a study of blood T cell repertoires in COVID-19. Whole-study context: Material from acute and convalescent COVID-19 was sourced from the United States, Italy and Spain. From T cells, B-cell-depleted T cells, or PBMCs came the material, which was cDNA or gDNA.

Authors' analysis steps: Amplification of reference gene primers provided the estimated nucleated cell counts. Clones were read by immunoSEQ multiplex PCR, and TCRdb kept only the in-frame ones, dropping some. The V and J calls and clone size come from that table; D and trimming were worked out from the DNA. The repertoire holds 80,000 to 130,000 clones, roughly 92% seen once, with roughly 0.97% in the top ten. This CDR3 contains 16 residues. Germline CDR1 and CDR2: MGHRA and YSYEKL. Trimming at V came to 4 bases and at J to 4 bases, leaving 10 bases not matched to a gene. The chain uses TRBV4-1 and TRBJ2-7; 10 bases agree with TRBD1. The specimen was peripheral blood. This sequence was found in a man aged 55-75 years with acute or convalescent COVID-19. The CDR3 here is CASSPLGTGVRYEQYF. The CDR3 DNA is TGCGCCAGCAGCCCCCTCGGGACAGGGGTAAGATACGAGCAGTACTTC.